This TCR beta chain was identified in a study of shared clonotypes between healthy human individuals. Each donor was a Caucasian adult residing in Nashville, Tennessee. Trimming cost V 7 bases and J 5 bases; bases outside gene matches: 7. The length of the CDR3 is 14 residues. In germline, CDR1 is MDHEN, CDR2 SYDVKM. Generated by immunoSEQ multiplex PCR, the TCRdb table keeps only in-frame clones and is missing some. The data show millions of clones, 80% to 95% seen once. The gene calls are TRBV28 and TRBJ2-7, with 11 bases fitting TRBD2. The receptor was derived from a man younger than 30 in good health. Some clones in this sample may be carry-over from other donors' samples. What was sequenced was naive CD4+ T cells from PBMCs. Subset indicated: CD45RA+ positively selected. The CDR3 spells CASTLAGVFNEQYF. The CDR3 coding sequence is TGTGCCAGCACACTAGCGGGAGTCTTTAACGAGCAGTACTTC.